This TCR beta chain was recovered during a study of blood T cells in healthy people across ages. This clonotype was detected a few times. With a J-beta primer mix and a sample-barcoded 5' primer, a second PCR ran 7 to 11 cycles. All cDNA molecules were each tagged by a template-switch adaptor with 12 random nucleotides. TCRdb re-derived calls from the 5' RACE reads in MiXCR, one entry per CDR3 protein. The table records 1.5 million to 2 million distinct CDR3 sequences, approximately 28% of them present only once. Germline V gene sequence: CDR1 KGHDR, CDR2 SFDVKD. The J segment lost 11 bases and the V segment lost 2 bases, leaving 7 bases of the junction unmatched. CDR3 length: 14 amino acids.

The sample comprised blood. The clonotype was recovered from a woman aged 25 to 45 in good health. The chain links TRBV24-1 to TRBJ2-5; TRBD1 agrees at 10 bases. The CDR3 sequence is CATSDSDRGPGQYF. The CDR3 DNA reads TGTGCCACCAGTGATTCCGACAGGGGGCCAGGGCAGTACTTC.